A selection of T cell receptor beta chains follows, all from one sample in a study of blood T cell repertoires in COVID-19. Using immunoSEQ multiplex PCR, the repertoire was profiled, and TCRdb retains in-frame clones only, with some absent. The sample carries more than 60,000 clones, 86% recorded once. The sequencing sample was made of peripheral blood. All receptors come from an elderly man with COVID-19, enrolled during active disease. CDR3s include the opening cysteine and the closing phenylalanine or tryptophan. The D gene is left open where the match is weak. Not all rows give a size; the values are once, few, many and, for expanded clones, a class.

>NA|TRBJ1-4|TRBD1|TRBV9
TGTGCCAGCAGCGTCCAGACAGGGACTAATGAAAAACTGTTTTTT
CASSVQTGTNEKLFF
>NA|TRBJ2-2|NA|TRBV4-2
TGTGCCAGCAGCCAAGATGGGGCCAGGGGCACCGGGGAGCTGTTTTTT
CASSQDGARGTGELFF
>NA|TRBJ1-2|NA|TRBV28
TGTGCCAGCAAATTCGGTAACTATGGCTACACCTTC
CASKFGNYGYTF
>NA|TRBJ2-7|TRBD1|TRBV19
TGTGCCAGTAGCCGACAGGGCTCCTACGAGCAGTACTTC
CASSRQGSYEQYF
>NA|TRBJ1-6|NA|TRBV3-1/TRBV3-2
TGTGCCAGCAGTCGGGGGGAGTCCTATAATTCACCCCTCCACTTT
CASSRGESYNSPLHF
>NA|TRBJ1-2|NA|TRBV19
TGTGCCAGTAGTACCACAGGAGCAAACTATGGCTACACCTTC
CASSTTGANYGYTF
>NA|TRBJ1-1|NA|TRBV10-1
TGCGCCAGCAGTCGAAGGGGGTCCGAAGCTTTCTTT
CASSRRGSEAFF
>few|TRBJ2-7|NA|TRBV6-6
TGTGCCAGCAGAAGTAAGGCGGTTACCTACGAGCAGTACTTC
CASRSKAVTYEQYF
>NA|TRBJ2-1|TRBD1|TRBV5-4
TGTGCCAGCAGCTCCTCAGGGGGCAGGGGGAGGAATGAGCAGTTCTTC
CASSSSGGRGRNEQFF
>NA|TRBJ1-1|NA|TRBV6-1
TGTGCCAGCAGTGAATACCAGGGCACTGAAGCTTTCTTT
CASSEYQGTEAFF
>once|TRBJ1-1|NA|TRBV28
TGTGCCAGCCAAGCTAGCGGGGCAGTAAACACTGAAGCTTTCTTT
CASQASGAVNTEAFF
>many|TRBJ1-5|NA|TRBV19
TGTGCCAGTACCCTCGGGGGGAGTAGGGATCAGCCCCAGCATTTT
CASTLGGSRDQPQHF
>NA|TRBJ1-5|NA|TRBV6-2/TRBV6-3
TGTGCCAGCAGTCCGGGGGGTCAGCCCCAGCATTTT
CASSPGGQPQHF
>NA|TRBJ1-3|NA|TRBV7-6
TGTGCCAGCAGCTCAGCCCCCGGGTCCCTTCAACTCAGCTCTGGAAACACCATATATTTT
CASSSAPGSLQLSSGNTIYF
>NA|TRBJ1-2|TRBD1|TRBV15
TGTGCCACCCGACAGGGCGCGACATATGGCTACACCTTC
CATRQGATYGYTF
>NA|TRBJ2-7|TRBD1|TRBV7-9
TGTGCCAGCAGTTTCACCGGGACAGGGGGCAACGAGCAGTACTTC
CASSFTGTGGNEQYF
>NA|TRBJ2-7|TRBD1|TRBV18
TGTGCCAGCTCACCCCAGGCAGGGGGAGCCTACGAGCAGTACTTC
CASSPQAGGAYEQYF
>NA|TRBJ2-3|NA|TRBV4-1
TGCGCCAGCAGCCCTTTCTCTAGCACAGATACGCAGTATTTT
CASSPFSSTDTQYF
>NA|TRBJ1-1|TRBD1|TRBV4-1
TGCGCCAGCAGCCGGGACAGGGTAGACACTGAAGCTTTCTTT
CASSRDRVDTEAFF
>NA|TRBJ1-4|NA|TRBV6-5
TGTGCCAGCAGGGCCGGGGGGGTAGCCTCTGAAAAACTGTTTTTT
CASRAGGVASEKLFF
>NA|TRBJ1-3|TRBD1|TRBV9
TGTGCCAGCAGCGTAGGTCAGGGGGCTGGAAACACCATATATTTT
CASSVGQGAGNTIYF
>NA|TRBJ1-5|NA|TRBV7-2
TGTGCCAGCAGCTTTATGGGCGGGGAGCCCCAGCATTTT
CASSFMGGEPQHF
>few|TRBJ2-1|NA|TRBV3-1/TRBV3-2
TGTGCCAGCAGCCCGACAGAGAGCTCCTACAATGAGCAGTTCTTC
CASSPTESSYNEQFF
>once|TRBJ2-5|TRBD2|TRBV11-2
TGTGCCAGCACCTCTGCTCTAGCGGGCTTTTTAGAGACCCAGTACTTC
CASTSALAGFLETQYF
>NA|TRBJ2-2|NA|TRBV3-1/TRBV3-2
TGTGCCAGCAGCCAGGGCCCGAACACCGGGGAGCTGTTTTTT
CASSQGPNTGELFF
>NA|TRBJ1-1|TRBD1|TRBV7-9
TGTGCCAGCGCCTCCCGATCGACAGGGGCGAACACTGAAGCTTTCTTT
CASASRSTGANTEAFF
>NA|TRBJ1-2|TRBD1|TRBV12-5
TGTGCTAGTGGTTTGGTACTCGGGACAGGGGGCTATGGCTACACCTTC
CASGLVLGTGGYGYTF
>NA|TRBJ2-5|TRBD2|TRBV7-2
TGTGCCAGCAGCTTAGCGAGCAGCGGGATTCAAGAGACCCAGTACTTC
CASSLASSGIQETQYF
>few|TRBJ1-1|NA|TRBV19
TGTGCCAGCAAGATACAGGGAGAGGGCACTGAAGCTTTCTTT
CASKIQGEGTEAFF
>NA|TRBJ1-4|TRBD1|TRBV2
TGTGCCAGCAGTTTTCAGGGGGCGCGGCAAGAAAAACTGTTTTTT
CASSFQGARQEKLFF
>NA|TRBJ2-7|NA|TRBV28
TGTGCCAGCAGTTTACAGGGTTCTTCCTACGAGCAGTACTTC
CASSLQGSSYEQYF
>NA|TRBJ2-1|NA|TRBV5-1
TGCGCCAGCAGCACGACAAGGAATGTGGATGAGCAGTTCTTC
CASSTTRNVDEQFF
>NA|TRBJ1-2|NA|TRBV6-5
TGTGCCAGCAGCCTCGACGGGAACTATGGCTACACCTTC
CASSLDGNYGYTF
>NA|TRBJ2-7|TRBD2|TRBV6-6
TGTGCCAGCAGGCCGGGACTAGCGGGGAACTACGAGCAGTACTTC
CASRPGLAGNYEQYF
>NA|TRBJ1-5|NA|TRBV6-1
TGTGCCAGCAGTGAAGTTAGTAGCAATCAGCCCCAGCATTTT
CASSEVSSNQPQHF
>NA|TRBJ2-2|NA|TRBV18
TGTGCCAGCTCACCAAGGACAGGAGGGAGCACCGGGGAGCTGTTTTTT
CASSPRTGGSTGELFF
>NA|TRBJ1-1|TRBD1|TRBV3-1/TRBV3-2
TGTGCCAGCAGCCTCCGGGACAGGGCTGAAGCTTTCTTT
CASSLRDRAEAFF
>NA|TRBJ1-2|NA|TRBV6-2/TRBV6-3
TGTGCCAGCAGTTATAAACAGTCCTATGGCTACACCTTC
CASSYKQSYGYTF
>NA|TRBJ2-1|TRBD2|TRBV11-3
TGTGCCAGCAGGGTGAATAGCGGGGGCCGTTACAATGAGCAGTTCTTC
CASRVNSGGRYNEQFF
>NA|TRBJ1-5|NA|TRBV19
TGTGCCACCCAAACAGGTAATCAGCCCCAGCATTTT
CATQTGNQPQHF
>NA|TRBJ1-1|NA|TRBV4-2
TGTGCCAGCAGCCAAGATGGCAGGGTTGTAGCTTTCTTT
CASSQDGRVVAFF
>NA|TRBJ1-2|NA|TRBV4-3
TGCGCCAGCAGCCAAAACGGGGCGGGAGCTAACTATGGCTACACCTTC
CASSQNGAGANYGYTF
>NA|TRBJ1-3|NA|TRBV18
TGTGCCAGCTCATCCGGGACACCTGGAAACACCATATATTTT
CASSSGTPGNTIYF
>few|TRBJ1-2|NA|TRBV27
TGTGCCAGCAGCCAACCAGGGAGCGGGGGGTCCTATGGCTACACCTTC
CASSQPGSGGSYGYTF
>NA|TRBJ2-2|NA|TRBV5-5
TGTGCCAGCAGCTTGGGGGCAGTTCAAACCGGGGAGCTGTTTTTT
CASSLGAVQTGELFF
>once|TRBJ2-3|NA|TRBV7-8
TGTGCCAGCAGCTTTGGGGCCGCAGATACGCAGTATTTT
CASSFGAADTQYF
>NA|TRBJ1-2|NA|TRBV28
TGTGCCAGTCTAAAGGGGGAAAGTGGCTACACCTTC
CASLKGESGYTF
>few|TRBJ1-2|TRBD1|TRBV28
TGTGCCAGCAGTCTCGGACAGGGAGCTAACTATGGCTACACCTTC
CASSLGQGANYGYTF
>NA|TRBJ1-2|NA|TRBV7-3
TGTGCCAGCAGCTCTTCCCCCTTGGGGGGGGGAACTGGCTACACCTTC
CASSSSPLGGGTGYTF